The rows below give T cell receptor beta chains drawn from one sample of a study of blood T cell repertoires in COVID-19. Measured with immunoSEQ multiplex PCR; TCRdb has only the in-frame clones, and not every one. The sample lists under 200,000 clones, approximately 87% occurring once. The specimen sequenced was peripheral blood. The receptors stem from a man aged 18 to 29 with active or convalescent COVID-19. Each CDR3 is given with its conserved first and last residue. The order of the fields is clone size, J gene, V gene, D gene, CDR3 protein, CDR3 DNA. The D gene is left open where the match is weak. Clone size is given for some rows only: seen once, a few or many times, or a class if the clone is expanded.

>-|TRBJ2-5|TRBV10-2|-
CASSDVFGVVKTQYF
TGCGCCAGCAGTGATGTCTTCGGGGTTGTGAAGACCCAGTACTTC
>-|TRBJ2-4|TRBV9|TRBD2
CASSQGLAGGIQYF
TGTGCCAGCAGCCAGGGACTAGCGGGAGGTATTCAGTACTTC
>-|TRBJ1-4|TRBV25-1|-
CASSASRVGSEKLFF
TGTGCCAGCAGTGCTTCGCGGGTAGGGAGTGAAAAACTGTTTTTT
>many|TRBJ2-7|TRBV11-3|-
CASSLSTYEQYF
TGTGCCAGCAGCTTATCAACCTACGAGCAGTACTTC
>-|TRBJ2-1|TRBV7-9|TRBD1
CASSHALGQARNEQFF
TGTGCCAGCAGTCACGCCCTTGGACAGGCGAGGAATGAGCAGTTCTTC
>-|TRBJ2-1|TRBV18|-
CASSPMGTGYNEQFF
TGTGCCAGCTCACCGATGGGGACTGGATACAATGAGCAGTTCTTC
>once|TRBJ2-2|TRBV7-6|TRBD2
CASSLVAGANTGELFF
TGTGCCAGCAGCTTAGTAGCGGGAGCGAACACCGGGGAGCTGTTTTTT
>-|TRBJ2-1|TRBV7-8|-
CASSSTGYNEQFF
TGTGCCAGCAGCTCGACTGGATACAATGAGCAGTTCTTC
>-|TRBJ2-3|TRBV10-2|-
CASSGGDTQYF
TGCGCCAGCAGTGGCGGAGATACGCAGTATTTT
>once|TRBJ1-1|TRBV6-5|TRBD1
CASGWTGRNTEAFF
TGTGCCAGCGGGTGGACAGGGAGGAACACTGAAGCTTTCTTT
>-|TRBJ2-7|TRBV2|TRBD1
CASRQTGAATYEQYF
TGTGCCAGCAGACAGACAGGGGCGGCTACCTACGAGCAGTACTTC
>once|TRBJ1-4|TRBV7-9|-
CASSLAWQGPNEKLFF
TGTGCCAGCAGCTTAGCTTGGCAGGGCCCTAATGAAAAACTGTTTTTT